Below, 18 T cell receptor beta chains from the same sample are listed, as sequenced in a study of T-cell reconstitution after alpha-beta-depleted transplantation in children. Preparation of the TCRbeta library involved a method that used unique molecular identifiers. From the PCR reads, TCRdb called clonotypes with MiXCR, one entry per CDR3 protein. The sample holds just under 350,000 distinct CDR3 sequences, 15% to 20% seen once. The sequenced sample was PBMCs, mostly from graft donor cells, obtained 360 days after TCRalphabeta/CD19-depleted stem cell transplant. The receptors were sampled from a male patient between 2 and 10 years old who had a stem cell transplant for acute lymphoblastic leukemia, so the T cells may come from the graft donor.

This clonotype was picked up a small number of times. V usage is TRBV29-1 and J usage is TRBJ2-7; 8 positions match TRBD1. Germline CDR1 SQVTM, CDR2 ANQGSEA. After removal of 1 base from V and 4 bases from J, the junction contained 3 bases not matched to a gene. The CDR3 runs 13 residues. As DNA, the CDR3 is TGCAGCGTTGAAGGGACAGGGAGATACGAGCAGTACTTC. Protein: CSVEGTGRYEQYF.

This clonotype was seen repeatedly, ten times or more. CDR3 coding DNA: TGTGCCATCAGTGAGTTCGGGTACGCAGACTATGAGCAGTTCTTC. Encoded protein: CAISEFGYADYEQFF. This sequence joins TRBV10-3 and TRBJ2-1; D not resolved. CDR1 and CDR2 (germline): ENHRY, SYGVKD. Trimming removed 1 base from V and 8 bases from J, with 15 bases in between. The CDR3 has 15 residues.

This clonotype occurred a few times. The CDR3 loop is CASSLGGPGLSTDTQYF. In DNA, the CDR3 is TGTGCCAGCAGCTTGGGTGGTCCGGGTCTAAGCACAGATACGCAGTATTTT. The rearrangement joins TRBV5-4 to TRBJ2-3; the D is unclear. Germline lookup yields CDR1 SGHNT and CDR2 YYREEE (reference sequence). Deletions cut 0 bases from V and 0 bases from J, with 14 bases between. This CDR3 region has 17 residues.

This clonotype was counted a few times. The chain recombines TRBV7-9 with TRBJ1-3; the D gene is possibly TRBD1 (6 bases). The CDR3 totals 15 residues. V lost 4 bases, J lost 0 bases, and 10 bases lay in between. Germline lookup yields CDR1 SEHNR and CDR2 FQNEAQ (reference sequence). The CDR3 region is CASSSGQSSGNTIYF. The CDR3 bases are TGTGCCAGCAGCTCCGGACAGTCCTCTGGAAACACCATATATTTT. The variable domain in full, completed from reference TRBV7-9 and TRBJ1-3, reads DTGVSQNPRHKITKRGQNVTFRCDPISEHNRLYWYRQTLGQGPEFLTYFQNEAQLEKSRLLSDRFSAERPKGSFSTLEIQRTEQGDSAMYLCASSSGQSSGNTIYFGEGSWLTVV.

The chain joins TRBV12-3 or TRBV12-4 to TRBJ2-7; 8 positions agree with TRBD1. The CDR3 is 14 amino acids. Losses at the gene ends were 4 bases for V and 2 bases for J; bases not matched to a gene: 4. The CDR3 nucleotides read TGTGCCAGCAGTTCCAGGGGGCAAGCCTACGAGCAGTACTTC. This translates into CASSSRGQAYEQYF.

This chain links TRBV29-1 with TRBJ2-5, with D perhaps matching TRBD1 or TRBD2 (5 bases each). Germline CDR1 reads SQVTM; CDR2 reads ANQGSEA. The CDR3 contains 13 residues. V was pared by 6 bases and J by 5 bases, with 16 bases between. The CDR3 sequence: CSVTGANGETQYF. Here the CDR3 DNA reads TGCAGCGTCACCGGGGCAAATGGGGAGACCCAGTACTTC. Based on the CDR3 plus reference TRBV29-1 and TRBJ2-5, the full variable domain is SAVISQKPSRDICQRGTSLTIQCQVDSQVTMMFWYRQQPGQSLTLIATANQGSEATYESGFVIDKFPISRPNLTFSTLTVSNMSPEDSSIYLCSVTGANGETQYFGPGTRLLVL.

This clonotype was observed a handful of times. The chain links TRBV3-1 to TRBJ2-7, with 12 bases that match TRBD1. Trimming took 1 base from V and 5 from J; bases not matched to a gene: 6. Looked up from germline, CDR1 is LGHDT and CDR2 is YNNKEL (reference sequence). This CDR3 has 16 amino acids. Here the CDR3 reads CASSQVTGTGGDEQYF. The CDR3 coding sequence is TGTGCCAGCAGCCAAGTGACCGGGACAGGGGGCGACGAGCAGTACTTC.

This clonotype has only a few counts. CDR3 in DNA: TGCGCCAGCAGCCACCCCGGACTATTATACAATGAGCAGTTCTTC. It is translated as CASSHPGLLYNEQFF. The V and J genes are TRBV4-1 and TRBJ2-1; possibly TRBD2 for D (6 bases). The CDR3 runs to 15 residues. The germline gives CDR1 MGHRA, CDR2 YSYEKL. The V and J ends lost 3 bases and 4 bases respectively, with 13 bases between them.

This clonotype was picked up a small number of times. The chain employs TRBV4-2 and TRBJ2-5; 11 bases map to TRBD1. This CDR3 has 18 residues. The J segment lost 0 bases and the V segment lost 1 base, leaving 7 bases of the junction unmatched. CDR1 and CDR2 (germline): LGHNA, YNFKEQ. The CDR3 spells CASSQVKGQGGNQETQYF. The CDR3 nucleotides are TGTGCCAGCAGCCAAGTCAAGGGACAGGGGGGTAACCAAGAGACCCAGTACTTC.

Only one count was recorded for this clonotype. The rearrangement joins TRBV20-1 to TRBJ2-3; perhaps TRBD2 as D (6 bases). Germline V gene lookup returns CDR1 DFQATT and CDR2 SNEGSKA (reference sequence). V was pared by 5 bases and J by 2 bases, with 17 bases between. CDR3 length equals 15 residues. CDR3 residues: CSAFSRSGVTDTQYF. CDR3 nucleotide sequence: TGCAGTGCTTTCTCAAGATCGGGGGTCACAGATACGCAGTATTTT.

V usage is TRBV5-1 and J usage is TRBJ2-2; the D gene is possibly TRBD2 (6 bases). The CDR3 loop spans 13 amino acids. Germline-derived CDR1 and CDR2 are SGHRS and YFSETQ. V dropped 4 bases and J dropped 3 bases, with 7 bases sitting between them. CDR3 DNA sequence: TGCGCCAGCAGCCAGCGGGACACCGGGGAGCTGTTTTTT. It is translated as CASSQRDTGELFF.

The chain is built from TRBV10-3 and TRBJ2-3; 12 nucleotides match TRBD2. J gave up 4 bases and V 11 bases, and 19 bases lay outside the gene matches. The length of the CDR3 is 18 residues. Germline V gene data show CDR1 as ENHRY and CDR2 as SYGVKD. The CDR3 nucleotides read TGTGCCGCGTCCCGGCCGACTAGCGGGAGTTTAGTAGCAGATACGCAGTATTTT. The encoded protein is CAASRPTSGSLVADTQYF.

The chain recombines TRBV27 with TRBJ2-7; a possible D gene is TRBD2 (6 bases). This CDR3 comprises 14 residues. V lost 1 base and J lost 3, with 10 bases in between. Germline V gene sequence: CDR1 MNHEY, CDR2 SMNVEV (reference sequence). Here the CDR3 reads CASSLWAEGYEQYF. DNA for the CDR3: TGTGCCAGCAGTTTATGGGCGGAGGGCTACGAGCAGTACTTC.

The chain uses TRBV2 and TRBJ2-7; D gene ambiguous. CDR3 size: 14 residues. Trimming left V 7 bases short and J 5 bases short, with 18 bases between. Germline CDR1 is SNHLY and CDR2 is FYNNEI. The CDR3 here is CASTRSPGEHEQYF. The CDR3 coding sequence is TGTGCCAGCACTCGAAGCCCGGGTGAACACGAGCAGTACTTC.

The chain is built from TRBV7-9 and TRBJ2-5, with D hard to call. This CDR3 is 16 amino acids long. The V gene's germline CDR1 is SEHNR and CDR2 FQNEAQ (reference sequence). V lost 1 base, J lost 0 bases, and 12 bases lay in between. The CDR3 spells CASSLEDGQYQETQYF. The CDR3 nucleotides are TGTGCCAGCAGCTTAGAGGACGGCCAGTACCAAGAGACCCAGTACTTC.

V is TRBV4-3 and J is TRBJ2-5; D possibly corresponds to TRBD2 (5 bases). Trimming took 4 bases from V and 5 from J, leaving 26 bases between them. The CDR3 is 18 residues long. Germline-derived CDR1 and CDR2 are LGHNA and YSLEER. The CDR3 coding sequence is TGCGCCAGCAGCCCCCTCCCCCCTACTAGTTACGGGATGGAGACCCAGTACTTC. Its translation: CASSPLPPTSYGMETQYF.

The chain couples TRBV10-3 to TRBJ2-7; TRBD1 matches at 8 bases. The V gene end was trimmed by 10 bases and the J gene end by 3 bases; junction bases not matched to a gene: 2. The CDR3 consists of 11 residues. The V gene's germline CDR1 is ENHRY and CDR2 SYGVKD. The CDR3: CATGTGYEQYF. The CDR3 DNA is TGTGCCACGGGGACAGGCTACGAGCAGTACTTC.

There are a few counts of this clonotype. The chain uses TRBV9 and TRBJ2-3, with D possibly TRBD1 on 6 matching bases. The germline V gene has CDR1 SGDLS and CDR2 YYNGEE. Between the trimmed V and J ends, which lost 0 bases and 2 bases, there was a span of 13 bases. The CDR3 runs to 16 residues. CDR3 nucleotide sequence: TGTGCCAGCAGCGTAGGGCAGGGGCTGGACACAGATACGCAGTATTTT. This gives the protein CASSVGQGLDTDTQYF. Filled out from reference TRBV9 and TRBJ2-3, the complete variable domain reads DSGVTQTPKHLITATGQRVTLRCSPRSGDLSVYWYQQSLDQGLQFLIQYYNGEERAKGNILERFSAQQFPDLHSELNLSSLELGDSALYFCASSVGQGLDTDTQYFGPGTRLTVL.